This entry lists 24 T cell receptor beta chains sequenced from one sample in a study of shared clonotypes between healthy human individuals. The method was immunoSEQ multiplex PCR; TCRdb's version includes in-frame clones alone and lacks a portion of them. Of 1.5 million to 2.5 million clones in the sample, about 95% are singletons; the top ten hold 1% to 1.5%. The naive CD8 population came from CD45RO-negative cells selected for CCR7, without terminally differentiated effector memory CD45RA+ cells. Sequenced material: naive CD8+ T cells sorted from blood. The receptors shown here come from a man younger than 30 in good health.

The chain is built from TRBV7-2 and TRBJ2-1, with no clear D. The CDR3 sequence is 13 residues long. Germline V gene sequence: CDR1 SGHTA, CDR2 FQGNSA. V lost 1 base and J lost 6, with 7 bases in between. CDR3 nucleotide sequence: TGTGCCAGCAGCTTAGAGGGCCCCAATGAGCAGTTCTTC. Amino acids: CASSLEGPNEQFF.

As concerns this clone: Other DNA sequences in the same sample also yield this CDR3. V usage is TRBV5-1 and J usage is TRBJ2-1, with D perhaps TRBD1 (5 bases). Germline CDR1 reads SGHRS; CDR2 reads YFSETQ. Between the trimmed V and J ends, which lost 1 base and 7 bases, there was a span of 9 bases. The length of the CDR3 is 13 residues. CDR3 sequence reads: CASSLRGDNEQFF. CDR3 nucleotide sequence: TGCGCCAGCAGCTTGAGGGGTGATAATGAGCAGTTCTTC.

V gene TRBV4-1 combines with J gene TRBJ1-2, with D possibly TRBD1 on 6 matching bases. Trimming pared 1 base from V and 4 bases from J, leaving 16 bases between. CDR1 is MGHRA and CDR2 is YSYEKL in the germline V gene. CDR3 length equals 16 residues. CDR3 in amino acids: CASSQGRGGHGYGYTF. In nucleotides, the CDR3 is TGCGCCAGCAGCCAAGGACGGGGGGGGCACGGCTATGGCTACACCTTC.

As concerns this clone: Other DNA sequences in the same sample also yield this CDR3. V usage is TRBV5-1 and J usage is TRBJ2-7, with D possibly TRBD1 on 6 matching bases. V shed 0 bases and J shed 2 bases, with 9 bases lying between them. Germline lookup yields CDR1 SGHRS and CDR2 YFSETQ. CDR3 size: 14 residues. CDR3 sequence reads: CASSLEGTTYEQYF. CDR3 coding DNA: TGCGCCAGCAGCTTGGAGGGGACAACCTACGAGCAGTACTTC.

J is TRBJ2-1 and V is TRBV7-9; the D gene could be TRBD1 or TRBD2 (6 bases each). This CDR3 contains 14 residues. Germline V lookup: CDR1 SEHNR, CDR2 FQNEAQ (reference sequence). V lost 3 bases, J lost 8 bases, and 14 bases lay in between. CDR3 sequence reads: CASSFVRDKDEQFF. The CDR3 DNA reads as TGTGCCAGCAGCTTTGTGCGGGACAAGGATGAGCAGTTCTTC.

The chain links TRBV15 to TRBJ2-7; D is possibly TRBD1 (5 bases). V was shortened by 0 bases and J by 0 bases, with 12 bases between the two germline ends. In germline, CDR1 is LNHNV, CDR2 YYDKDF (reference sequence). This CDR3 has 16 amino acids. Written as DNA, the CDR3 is TGTGCCACCAGCAGAGATTTAGGACAAAGCTCCTACGAGCAGTACTTC. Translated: CATSRDLGQSSYEQYF.

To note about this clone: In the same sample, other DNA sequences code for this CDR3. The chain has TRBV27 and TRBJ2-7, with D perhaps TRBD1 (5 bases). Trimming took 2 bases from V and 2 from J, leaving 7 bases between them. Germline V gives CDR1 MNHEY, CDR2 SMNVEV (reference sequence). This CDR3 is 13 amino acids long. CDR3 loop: CASSLEGAYEQYF. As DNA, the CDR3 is TGTGCCAGCAGTTTAGAAGGGGCCTACGAGCAGTACTTC.

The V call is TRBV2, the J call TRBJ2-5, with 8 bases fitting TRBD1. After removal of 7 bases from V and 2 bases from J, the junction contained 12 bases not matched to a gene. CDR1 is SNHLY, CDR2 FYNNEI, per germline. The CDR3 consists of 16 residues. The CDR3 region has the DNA TGTGCCAGCATGCCGGGACAGGTACCCCTTCAAGAGACCCAGTACTTC. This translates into CASMPGQVPLQETQYF.

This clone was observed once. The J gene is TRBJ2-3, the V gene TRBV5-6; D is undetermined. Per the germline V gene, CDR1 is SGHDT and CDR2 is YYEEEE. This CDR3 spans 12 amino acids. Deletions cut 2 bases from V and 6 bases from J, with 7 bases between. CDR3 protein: CASSFIRDTQYF. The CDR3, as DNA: TGTGCCAGCAGCTTCATCAGGGATACGCAGTATTTT.

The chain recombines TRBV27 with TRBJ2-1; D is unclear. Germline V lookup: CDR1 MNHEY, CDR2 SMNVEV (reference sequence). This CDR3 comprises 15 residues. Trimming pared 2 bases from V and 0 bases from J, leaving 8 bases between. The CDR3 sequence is CASSLSLGSYNEQFF. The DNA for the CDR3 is TGTGCCAGCAGTTTAAGCCTTGGCTCCTACAATGAGCAGTTCTTC.

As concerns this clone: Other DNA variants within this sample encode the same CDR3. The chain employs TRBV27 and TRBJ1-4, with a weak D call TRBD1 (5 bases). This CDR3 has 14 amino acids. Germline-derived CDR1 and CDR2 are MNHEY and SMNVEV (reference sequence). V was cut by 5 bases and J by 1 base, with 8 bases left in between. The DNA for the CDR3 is TGTGCCAGCAGTCCGGGGGTAACTAATGAAAAACTGTTTTTT. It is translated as CASSPGVTNEKLFF.

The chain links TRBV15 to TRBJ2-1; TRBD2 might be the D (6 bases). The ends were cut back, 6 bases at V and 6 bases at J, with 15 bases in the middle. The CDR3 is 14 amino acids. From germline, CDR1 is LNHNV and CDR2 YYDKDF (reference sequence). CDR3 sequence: CATSLGGEVNEQFF. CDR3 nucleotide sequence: TGTGCCACCAGTCTCGGGGGAGAGGTCAATGAGCAGTTCTTC.

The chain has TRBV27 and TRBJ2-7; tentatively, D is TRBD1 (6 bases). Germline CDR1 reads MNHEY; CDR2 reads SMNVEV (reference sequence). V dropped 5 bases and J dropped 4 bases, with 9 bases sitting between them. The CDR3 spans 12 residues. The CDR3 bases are TGTGCCAGCAGTCCCGGACAGTACGAGCAGTACTTC. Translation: CASSPGQYEQYF.

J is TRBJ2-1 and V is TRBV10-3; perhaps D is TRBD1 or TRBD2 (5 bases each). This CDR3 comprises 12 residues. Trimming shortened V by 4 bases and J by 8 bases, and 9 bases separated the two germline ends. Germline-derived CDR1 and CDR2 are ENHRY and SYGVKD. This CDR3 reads CAISGMGDEQFF. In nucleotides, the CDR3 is TGTGCCATCAGTGGGATGGGGGATGAGCAGTTCTTC.

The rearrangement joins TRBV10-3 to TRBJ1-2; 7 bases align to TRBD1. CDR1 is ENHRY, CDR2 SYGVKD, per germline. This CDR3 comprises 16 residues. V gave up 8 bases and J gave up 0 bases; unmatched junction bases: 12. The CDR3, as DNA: TGTGCCATCCCCCGGGGAGGGGGCGCCTCTAACTATGGCTACACCTTC. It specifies CAIPRGGGASNYGYTF.

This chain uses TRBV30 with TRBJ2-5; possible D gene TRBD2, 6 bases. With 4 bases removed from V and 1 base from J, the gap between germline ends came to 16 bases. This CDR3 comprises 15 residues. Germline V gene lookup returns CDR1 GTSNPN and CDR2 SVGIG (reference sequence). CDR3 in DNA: TGTGCCTGGACTTTCGGGGAGGTTTCCCAAGAGACCCAGTACTTC. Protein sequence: CAWTFGEVSQETQYF.

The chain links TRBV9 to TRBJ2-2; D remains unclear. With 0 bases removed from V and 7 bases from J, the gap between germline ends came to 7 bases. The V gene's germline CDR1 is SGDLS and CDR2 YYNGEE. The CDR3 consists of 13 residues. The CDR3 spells CASSVASIGELFF. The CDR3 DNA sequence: TGTGCCAGCAGCGTAGCAAGTATCGGGGAGCTGTTTTTT.

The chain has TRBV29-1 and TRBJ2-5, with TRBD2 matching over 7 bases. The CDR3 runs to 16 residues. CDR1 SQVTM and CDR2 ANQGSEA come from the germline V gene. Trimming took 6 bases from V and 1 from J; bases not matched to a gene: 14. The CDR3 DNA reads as TGCAGCGTGTTATTTTCGGGACTACCAATCCAAGAGACCCAGTACTTC. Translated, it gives CSVLFSGLPIQETQYF. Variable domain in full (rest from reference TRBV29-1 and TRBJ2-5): SAVISQKPSRDICQRGTSLTIQCQVDSQVTMMFWYRQQPGQSLTLIATANQGSEATYESGFVIDKFPISRPNLTFSTLTVSNMSPEDSSIYLCSVLFSGLPIQETQYFGPGTRLLVL.

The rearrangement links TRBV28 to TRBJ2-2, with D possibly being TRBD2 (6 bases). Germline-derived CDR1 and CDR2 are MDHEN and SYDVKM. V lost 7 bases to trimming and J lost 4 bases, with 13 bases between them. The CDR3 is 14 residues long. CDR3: CASTLMGGTGELFF. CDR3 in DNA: TGTGCCAGCACCTTGATGGGGGGCACCGGGGAGCTGTTTTTT.

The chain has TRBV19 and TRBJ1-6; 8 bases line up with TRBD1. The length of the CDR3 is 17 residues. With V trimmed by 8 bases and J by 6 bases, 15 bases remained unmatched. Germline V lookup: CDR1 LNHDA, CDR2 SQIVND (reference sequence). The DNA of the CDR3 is TGTGCCAGTTCCCAAAGACAGGGGCTTGATGGTAATTCACCCCTCCACTTT. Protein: CASSQRQGLDGNSPLHF. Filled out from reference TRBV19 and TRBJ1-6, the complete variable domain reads DGGITQSPKYLFRKEGQNVTLSCEQNLNHDAMYWYRQDPGQGLRLIYYSQIVNDFQKGDIAEGYSVSREKKESFPLTVTSAQKNPTAFYLCASSQRQGLDGNSPLHFGNGTRLTVT.

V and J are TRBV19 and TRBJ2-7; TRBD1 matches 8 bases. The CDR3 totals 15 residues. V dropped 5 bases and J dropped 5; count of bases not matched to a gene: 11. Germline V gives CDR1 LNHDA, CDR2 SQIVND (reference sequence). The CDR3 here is CASSPGQGMVHEQYF. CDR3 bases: TGTGCCAGTAGTCCCGGACAGGGAATGGTCCACGAGCAGTACTTC.

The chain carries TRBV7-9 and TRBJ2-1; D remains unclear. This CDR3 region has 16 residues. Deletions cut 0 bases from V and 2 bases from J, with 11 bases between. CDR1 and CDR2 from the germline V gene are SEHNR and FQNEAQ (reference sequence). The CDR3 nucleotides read TGTGCCAGCAGCTTAGCGCATTCACAGCCCTACAATGAGCAGTTCTTC. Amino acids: CASSLAHSQPYNEQFF.

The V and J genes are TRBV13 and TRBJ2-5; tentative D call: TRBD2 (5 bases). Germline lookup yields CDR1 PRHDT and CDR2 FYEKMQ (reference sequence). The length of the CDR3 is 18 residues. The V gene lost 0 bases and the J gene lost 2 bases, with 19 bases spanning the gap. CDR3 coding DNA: TGTGCCAGCAGCTTAGGGGTTGAGGGCGGGCACCCTCAAGAGACCCAGTACTTC. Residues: CASSLGVEGGHPQETQYF.

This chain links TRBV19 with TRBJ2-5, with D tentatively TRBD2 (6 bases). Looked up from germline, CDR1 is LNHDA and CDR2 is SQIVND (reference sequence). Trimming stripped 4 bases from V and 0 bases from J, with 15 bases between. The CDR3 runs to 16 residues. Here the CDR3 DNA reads TGTGCCAGTAGTACGTCGGGGGTGGGGTACCAAGAGACCCAGTACTTC. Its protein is CASSTSGVGYQETQYF.